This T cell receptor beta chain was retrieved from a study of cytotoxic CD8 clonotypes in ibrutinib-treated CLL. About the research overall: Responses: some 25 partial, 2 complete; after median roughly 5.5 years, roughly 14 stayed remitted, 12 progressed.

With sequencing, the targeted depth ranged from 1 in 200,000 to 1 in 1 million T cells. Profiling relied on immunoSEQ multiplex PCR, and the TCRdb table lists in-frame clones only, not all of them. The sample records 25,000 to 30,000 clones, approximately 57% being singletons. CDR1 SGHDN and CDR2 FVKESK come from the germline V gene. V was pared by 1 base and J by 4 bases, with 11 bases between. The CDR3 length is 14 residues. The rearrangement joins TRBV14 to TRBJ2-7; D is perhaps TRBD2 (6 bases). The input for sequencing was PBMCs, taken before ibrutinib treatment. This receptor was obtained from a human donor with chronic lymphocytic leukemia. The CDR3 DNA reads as TGTGCCAGCAGCCAAGTGGGAGGACTATACGAGCAGTACTTC. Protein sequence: CASSQVGGLYEQYF.